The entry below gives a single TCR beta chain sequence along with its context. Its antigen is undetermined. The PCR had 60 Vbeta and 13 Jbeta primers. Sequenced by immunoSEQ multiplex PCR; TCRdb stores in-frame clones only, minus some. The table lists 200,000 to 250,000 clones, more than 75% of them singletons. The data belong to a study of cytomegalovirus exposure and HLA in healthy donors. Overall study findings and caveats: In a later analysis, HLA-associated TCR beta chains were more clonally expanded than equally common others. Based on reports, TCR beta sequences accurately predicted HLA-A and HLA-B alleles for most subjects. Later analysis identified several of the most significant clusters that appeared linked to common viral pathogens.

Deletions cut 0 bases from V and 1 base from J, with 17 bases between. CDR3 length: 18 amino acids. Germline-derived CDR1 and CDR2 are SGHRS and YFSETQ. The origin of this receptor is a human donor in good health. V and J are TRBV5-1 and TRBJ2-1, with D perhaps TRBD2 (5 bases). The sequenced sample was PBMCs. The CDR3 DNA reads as TGCGCCAGCAGCTTGGGTCCAAGAGGGCCCGCGTCCTACAATGAGCAGTTCTTC. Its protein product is CASSLGPRGPASYNEQFF.